This T cell receptor (beta chain) was recorded in a study of shared clonotypes between healthy human individuals. Sequencing used immunoSEQ multiplex PCR; TCRdb keeps in-frame clones, though not all of them. The data hold approximately 460,000 clones, with 77% observed a single time. The sequencing sample was made of PBMCs. This clonotype was sampled from a woman aged 40 to 50 in good health. Some clones in this sample may be carry-over from other donors' samples.

CDR3 nucleotides: TGTGCCAGCAGTCTTACAGGGGCCGGTACAAAGTACTTC. This sequence encodes CASSLTGAGTKYF. The chain carries TRBV6-6 and TRBJ2-5; 7 nucleotides agree with TRBD1. The germline CDR1 and CDR2 sequences are MNHNY and SVGAGI (reference sequence). The length of the CDR3 is 13 residues. Trimming cost V 5 bases and J 12 bases; bases outside gene matches: 12.